Below, 13 T cell receptor beta chains from the same sample are listed, as sequenced in a study of OX40 agonist ivuxolimab in advanced cancers. The protocol was immunoSEQ multiplex PCR, while the TCRdb copy is restricted to in-frame clones and leaves out a portion. The table lists about 15,000 clones, 82% of them singletons. The sequencing used CD4+ or CD8+ T cells sorted from blood, collected in a trial of the OX40 agonist ivuxolimab. These receptors came from an adult with an advanced solid tumor such as melanoma, head and neck, liver or kidney cancer.

A few counts support this clone. The rearrangement joins TRBV4-1 to TRBJ2-7; D perhaps matches TRBD1 (6 bases). V dropped 4 bases and J dropped 0 bases, with 13 bases sitting between them. The CDR3 is made up of 15 amino acids. Germline CDR1 reads MGHRA; CDR2 reads YSYEKL. The CDR3 DNA reads as TGCGCCAGCAGCCTAAGGGACACACCCTCCTACGAGCAGTACTTC. As protein: CASSLRDTPSYEQYF.

The rearrangement joins TRBV29-1 to TRBJ2-7; weak D call: TRBD1 (6 bases). Germline assignment: CDR1 SQVTM and CDR2 ANQGSEA. Between the trimmed V and J ends, which lost 4 bases and 1 base, there was a span of 14 bases. This CDR3 region has 14 residues. For the CDR3, the DNA is TGCAGCGTTGTCCTTGTGGGGGCTTCCTACGAGCAGTACTTC. As protein: CSVVLVGASYEQYF.

The chain has TRBV6-1 and TRBJ2-7; D gene unclear. The CDR3 is 11 residues long. The germline gives CDR1 MNHNS, CDR2 SASEGT. V lost 5 bases to trimming and J lost 2 bases, with 4 bases between them. In nucleotides, the CDR3 is TGTGCCAGCAGTTACACCTACGAGCAGTACTTC. This gives the protein CASSYTYEQYF.

V usage is TRBV7-9 and J usage is TRBJ2-2, with 10 bases that match TRBD1. Germline lookup yields CDR1 SEHNR and CDR2 FQNEAQ (reference sequence). The length of the CDR3 is 16 residues. With V trimmed by 5 bases and J by 3 bases, 6 bases remained unmatched. The CDR3 DNA follows: TGTGCCAGCAGCCTGACAGGGGGCAAAGACACCGGGGAGCTGTTTTTT. Translating gives CASSLTGGKDTGELFF.

V is TRBV16 and J is TRBJ2-1; no definite D call. The CDR3 has 13 residues. Germline V CDR1 and CDR2: KGHSY, FQNENV. The ends were cut back, 0 bases at V and 1 base at J, with 1 base in the middle. This CDR3 is CASSQSSYNEQFF. The CDR3 DNA reads TGTGCCAGCAGCCAATCTTCCTACAATGAGCAGTTCTTC.

This rearrangement joins TRBV25-1 to TRBJ1-4, with D possibly TRBD1 on 5 matching bases. Trimming shortened V by 5 bases and J by 6 bases, and 16 bases separated the two germline ends. CDR3 length: 15 amino acids. CDR1 MGHDK and CDR2 SYGVNS come from the germline V gene. The CDR3 protein is CASSISMTADEKLFF. CDR3 DNA: TGTGCCAGCAGTATTTCCATGACAGCCGATGAAAAACTGTTTTTT.

This chain connects TRBV7-8 to TRBJ1-1, with 9 bases aligning to TRBD1. Losses at the gene ends were 5 bases for V and 0 bases for J; bases not matched to a gene: 10. There are 17 residues in the CDR3. Germline CDR1 and CDR2: SGHVS and FQNEAQ. The CDR3 region is CASSPRTGATMNTEAFF. The CDR3 nucleotides are TGTGCCAGCAGCCCCCGGACAGGGGCCACTATGAACACTGAAGCTTTCTTT.

This chain joins TRBV18 and TRBJ2-2; D is undetermined. This CDR3 is built from 15 residues. The V gene's germline CDR1 is KGHSH and CDR2 LQKENI. Trimming removed 0 bases from V and 4 bases from J, with 9 bases in between. The CDR3 spells CASSPPIVLTGELFF. CDR3 nucleotide sequence: TGTGCCAGCTCACCACCGATCGTTCTCACCGGGGAGCTGTTTTTT.

The rearrangement uses TRBV27 and TRBJ2-1; the match to TRBD2 covers 8 bases. J lost 4 bases, V lost 8 bases, and 10 bases had no gene match. The CDR3 is 15 residues long. The germline V gene encodes CDR1 MNHEY and CDR2 SMNVEV (reference sequence). CDR3 DNA: TGTGCCAGCTCGCCGCGGGGGGATTATTACAATGAGCAGTTCTTC. Translating gives CASSPRGDYYNEQFF.

This clone appeared a single time. The chain carries TRBV7-8 and TRBJ1-2; D gene uncertain. There are 14 residues in the CDR3. Trimming pared 2 bases from V and 0 bases from J, leaving 7 bases between. Germline V gives CDR1 SGHVS, CDR2 FQNEAQ. CDR3 sequence: CASSLRSTNYGYTF. The CDR3 nucleotides are TGTGCCAGCAGCTTACGGAGCACTAACTATGGCTACACCTTC.

The rearrangement joins TRBV29-1 to TRBJ1-1; no clear D gene. Germline V gene sequence: CDR1 SQVTM, CDR2 ANQGSEA. The CDR3 runs 12 residues. The CDR3 DNA reads as TGCAGTGTAAAAGACCCGAACAGCGAAGCTTTCTTT. Translation gives CSVKDPNSEAFF.

The rearrangement joins TRBV6-5 to TRBJ1-5; 7 nucleotides match TRBD1. Per the germline V gene, CDR1 is MNHEY and CDR2 is SVGAGI. CDR3 length: 13 residues. J was trimmed by 4 bases and V by 5 bases; bases with no gene match: 2. CDR3 coding DNA: TGTGCCAGCAGTGGGACAGAAAATCAGCCCCAGCATTTT. Protein: CASSGTENQPQHF.

This chain links TRBV9 with TRBJ2-7; D is ambiguous. Trimming cost V 4 bases and J 0 bases, with 11 bases left between them. The CDR3 covers 14 residues. Looked up from germline, CDR1 is SGDLS and CDR2 is YYNGEE. This CDR3 is CASSPRYPSYEQYF. CDR3 bases: TGTGCCAGCAGCCCTCGGTACCCCTCCTACGAGCAGTACTTC.